These 23 T cell receptor beta chains were sequenced from one sample in a study of cytomegalovirus exposure and HLA in healthy donors. It was with 60 Vbeta and 13 Jbeta primers that the PCR ran. Some clones are missing from TCRdb's copy, which holds only in-frame ones; the method was immunoSEQ multiplex PCR. The sample contains some 81,000 clones, approximately 72% of which appear only once. The sample comprised PBMCs. These receptors came from a middle-aged woman in good health and CMV-seropositive.

V gene TRBV2 combines with J gene TRBJ1-6, with 9 bases that match TRBD1. The CDR3 runs to 16 residues. With 6 bases clipped from V and 2 bases from J, the junction kept 5 bases outside the gene matches. Germline V gives CDR1 SNHLY, CDR2 FYNNEI. DNA for the CDR3: TGTGCCAGCAGAGGGACAGGGAGTCCCTATAATTCACCCCTCCACTTT. This translates into CASRGTGSPYNSPLHF.

This clone appeared a single time. This rearrangement joins TRBV28 to TRBJ1-5, with 7 bases lining up with TRBD1. Germline CDR1 and CDR2: MDHEN and SYDVKM. This CDR3 contains 15 residues. The ends lost 5 bases at V and 7 bases at J; junction bases unmatched: 11. This chain's CDR3 is CASSPVPGGEQPQHF. CDR3 DNA sequence: TGTGCCAGCAGTCCGGTCCCAGGGGGAGAGCAGCCCCAGCATTTT.

The genes are TRBV19 and TRBJ2-1; D not certain. The CDR3 has 15 residues. CDR1 and CDR2 (germline): LNHDA, SQIVND (reference sequence). V lost 3 bases and J 3 bases, leaving 12 bases between the germline ends. The CDR3 region has the DNA TGTGCCAGTAGTATTACCGCCTCCTACTACAATGAGCAGTTCTTC. Translating gives CASSITASYYNEQFF.

This clone has more than one count but fewer than ten. J is TRBJ1-3 and V is TRBV19; 7 bases agree with TRBD1. CDR3 length equals 14 residues. V trimming: 6 bases; J trimming: 9 bases; junction bases outside the gene matches: 11. From germline, CDR1 is LNHDA and CDR2 SQIVND (reference sequence). CDR3 bases: TGTGCCAGTAGCTCCGGGACAGAGGAGTCCACCATATATTTT. Protein: CASSSGTEESTIYF.

This chain uses TRBV7-8 with TRBJ1-2; 10 nucleotides line up with TRBD1. Germline CDR1 is SGHVS and CDR2 is FQNEAQ. Trimming cost V 5 bases and J 4 bases; bases outside gene matches: 7. The CDR3 consists of 15 residues. In DNA form, the CDR3 reads TGTGCCAGCAGCCAAGCGACAGGGGGCGCCTATGGCTACACCTTC. Amino acids: CASSQATGGAYGYTF.

The V and J genes are TRBV6-5 and TRBJ1-1; TRBD1 aligns across 7 bases. The CDR3 has 12 amino acids. V lost 6 bases and J lost 8; bases outside the gene matches: 6. CDR1 and CDR2 (germline): MNHEY, SVGAGI. CDR3 loop: CASRGDSLEAFF. Here the CDR3 DNA reads TGTGCCAGCAGAGGGGACAGCCTAGAAGCTTTCTTT.

The chain is built from TRBV5-1 and TRBJ1-2; tentatively, D is TRBD1 (6 bases). This CDR3 is 13 amino acids long. Per the germline V gene, CDR1 is SGHRS and CDR2 is YFSETQ. The ends were cut back, 1 base at V and 4 bases at J, with 8 bases in the middle. CDR3 loop: CASSLTGSYGYTF. For the CDR3, the DNA is TGCGCCAGCAGCTTGACAGGGTCCTATGGCTACACCTTC.

J is TRBJ1-2 and V is TRBV7-2, with TRBD1 matching over 8 bases. V was pared by 1 base and J by 7 bases, with 11 bases of the junction left unmatched. In germline, CDR1 is SGHTA, CDR2 FQGNSA. CDR3 length equals 16 residues. The CDR3, as DNA: TGTGCCAGCAGCTTAGGGGGTAGACAGGGGCTTGGTGGCTACACCTTC. The encoded protein is CASSLGGRQGLGGYTF.

The chain recombines TRBV4-2 with TRBJ1-1; maybe TRBD1 (6 bases). CDR1 is LGHNA, CDR2 YNFKEQ, per germline. This CDR3 region has 14 residues. Deletions cut 4 bases from V and 1 base from J, with 10 bases between. The CDR3 bases are TGTGCCAGCAGCCTCGGGACAACGAACACTGAAGCTTTCTTT. This sequence encodes CASSLGTTNTEAFF.

This clone was counted once. The chain couples TRBV28 to TRBJ2-7, with D hard to call. Germline V CDR1 and CDR2: MDHEN, SYDVKM. This CDR3 has 11 amino acids. Trimming left V 4 bases short and J 13 bases short, with 14 bases between. In DNA, the CDR3 is TGTGCCAGCAGTTCATTTGTAAGCCCTTACTTC. Encoded protein: CASSSFVSPYF.

The chain has TRBV28 and TRBJ2-7, with TRBD1 as a possible D gene (5 bases). Germline CDR1 and CDR2: MDHEN and SYDVKM. Trimming shortened V by 3 bases and J by 2 bases, and 8 bases separated the two germline ends. The CDR3 loop spans 13 amino acids. CDR3 residues: CASSLTVTYEQYF. The CDR3 DNA is TGTGCCAGCAGTTTGACAGTTACCTACGAGCAGTACTTC.

The genes are TRBV19 and TRBJ1-5; D not resolved. V lost 7 bases, J lost 2 bases, and 15 bases lay in between. This CDR3 has 15 amino acids. Germline V gene sequence: CDR1 LNHDA, CDR2 SQIVND (reference sequence). The CDR3 coding sequence is TGTGCCAGTAACAACCTATTGGGCGGCAATCAGCCCCAGCATTTT. This gives the protein CASNNLLGGNQPQHF.

V gene TRBV6-6 combines with J gene TRBJ2-2; D not resolved. Germline V lookup: CDR1 MNHNY, CDR2 SVGAGI (reference sequence). This CDR3 is built from 14 residues. Trimming took 0 bases from V and 2 from J, leaving 4 bases between them. CDR3 amino acids: CASSYSTNTGELFF. CDR3 bases: TGTGCCAGCAGTTACTCGACAAACACCGGGGAGCTGTTTTTT.

V usage is TRBV7-9 and J usage is TRBJ2-1; 8 bases are shared with TRBD2. CDR3 length: 16 residues. In germline, CDR1 is SEHNR, CDR2 FQNEAQ (reference sequence). Trimming removed 0 bases from V and 3 bases from J; junction bases left unmatched: 4. The CDR3 spells CASSLAAGVFYNEQFF. The DNA of the CDR3 is TGTGCCAGCAGCTTAGCAGCGGGAGTATTCTACAATGAGCAGTTCTTC.

The chain uses TRBV19 and TRBJ1-2; D gene unclear. V was clipped by 0 bases and J by 8 bases, with 16 bases between them. Per the germline V gene, CDR1 is LNHDA and CDR2 is SQIVND (reference sequence). CDR3 length equals 15 residues. The CDR3 loop reads CASSIDRQARRGYTF. The CDR3 DNA is TGTGCCAGTAGTATAGATCGCCAGGCCCGGAGGGGCTACACCTTC.

The V call is TRBV13, the J call TRBJ1-2; a possible D gene is TRBD1 (5 bases). The V and J ends lost 5 bases and 1 base respectively, with 23 bases between them. The CDR3 runs to 18 residues. Per germline, CDR1 PRHDT and CDR2 FYEKMQ (reference sequence). As DNA, the CDR3 is TGTGCCAGCAGCCCGAACATTAGGGGCGCAGACGGTAACTATGGCTACACCTTC. It encodes CASSPNIRGADGNYGYTF. The full variable domain, completed using reference TRBV13 and TRBJ1-2, is AAGVIQSPRHLIKEKRETATLKCYPIPRHDTVYWYQQGPGQDPQFLISFYEKMQSDKGSIPDRFSAQQFSDYHSELNMSSLELGDSALYFCASSPNIRGADGNYGYTFGSGTRLTVV.

V and J are TRBV10-2 and TRBJ2-7; TRBD2 aligns across 12 bases. Germline V gene data show CDR1 as WSHSY and CDR2 as SAAADI. Trimming took 5 bases from V and 2 from J; bases not matched to a gene: 4. This CDR3 region has 15 residues. CDR3 sequence: CASSRLAGGAYEQYF. The CDR3 DNA reads TGCGCCAGCAGTCGGCTAGCGGGGGGGGCCTACGAGCAGTACTTC.

This clone was observed a single time. This chain uses TRBV6-5 with TRBJ1-1; TRBD1 matches at 8 bases. CDR1 MNHEY and CDR2 SVGAGI come from the germline V gene. Unmatched junction bases numbered 9, after V lost 5 bases and J lost 4 bases. The CDR3 has 15 amino acids. This CDR3 reads CASSSLTGGGTEAFF. The CDR3, as DNA: TGTGCCAGCAGTAGTTTAACAGGGGGTGGCACTGAAGCTTTCTTT.

This clone turned up a few times. The chain combines TRBV5-6 with TRBJ2-2, with 10 bases fitting TRBD2. The CDR3 contains 16 residues. Germline V gene sequence: CDR1 SGHDT, CDR2 YYEEEE. V gave up 3 bases and J gave up 6 bases; unmatched junction bases: 8. This CDR3 reads CASSSPTSGAAGELFF. The CDR3 DNA reads TGTGCCAGCAGCTCCCCCACTAGCGGGGCCGCCGGGGAGCTGTTTTTT.

This clone was recorded a few times. The chain joins TRBV7-2 to TRBJ1-5, with D tentatively TRBD1 (6 bases). The CDR3 extends over 15 amino acids. V lost 4 bases and J lost 1, with 11 bases in between. Germline V lookup: CDR1 SGHTA, CDR2 FQGNSA. For the CDR3, the DNA is TGTGCCAGCAGCTACCGGCAGGGGAGCAATCAGCCCCAGCATTTT. This translates into CASSYRQGSNQPQHF.

The chain recombines TRBV7-9 with TRBJ2-5, with TRBD1 matching over 10 bases. The V segment lost 6 bases and the J segment 4 bases; nucleotides outside the gene matches: 5. Germline V gives CDR1 SEHNR, CDR2 FQNEAQ (reference sequence). The CDR3 runs to 14 residues. This CDR3 is CASRRQGAGETQYF. The CDR3, as DNA: TGTGCCAGCAGGAGACAGGGGGCGGGAGAGACCCAGTACTTC.

CDR3 sequence reads: CAWSLGGFNQPQHF. Written as DNA, the CDR3 is TGTGCCTGGAGTTTAGGGGGCTTTAATCAGCCCCAGCATTTT. The chain recombines TRBV30 with TRBJ1-5; TRBD1 matches 7 bases. The CDR3 has 14 amino acids. The germline CDR1 and CDR2 sequences are GTSNPN and SVGIG (reference sequence). The trim removed 2 bases at V and 4 bases at J, leaving 5 bases unmatched.

The V call is TRBV28, the J call TRBJ2-2; D may be TRBD2 (7 bases). CDR1 is MDHEN, CDR2 SYDVKM, per germline. The CDR3 runs to 16 residues. V was trimmed by 9 bases and J by 1 base, leaving 18 bases between them. The CDR3 DNA sequence: TGTGCCAGTTCTCTCGGCGGGGGCTGGAACACCGGGGAGCTGTTTTTT. It specifies CASSLGGGWNTGELFF.